This T cell receptor beta chain was observed in a study of shared clonotypes between healthy human individuals. For the study at large: The plates for each donor numbered three CD4 naive, three CD4 memory, two CD8 naive and one CD8 memory.

The V segment lost 6 bases and the J segment 0 bases; nucleotides outside the gene matches: 8. Germline CDR1 is SGHRS and CDR2 is YFSETQ. The CDR3 extends over 16 amino acids. Repertoires were generated with immunoSEQ multiplex PCR, while TCRdb's copy carries only in-frame clones and drops some. Of about 380,000 clones in the sample, 90% to 98% were seen once. A note on this clone: Its target is not known.

Findings of the study overall: The sampled material consisted only of blood, and tissue repertoires are likely to differ.

CD45RO+ cells plus CCR7-negative CD45RA+ TemRA cells formed CD8 memory. The gene calls are TRBV5-1 and TRBJ1-5; 8 positions agree with TRBD1. The receptor was isolated from a man aged 25-40 years in good health. Sequencing was done on a sample of memory CD8+ T cells sorted from blood. The subset denotes: CD45RO+ cells pooled with CCR7-negative TemRA cells. The CDR3 bases are TGCGCCAGCAAGAGGGGACAGGAGAATAGCAATCAGCCCCAGCATTTT. Its protein is CASKRGQENSNQPQHF.